This T cell receptor (beta chain) was captured in a study of vaccination effects on CD4 cells after COVID-19 (dated by TCRdb to the early 2020s). About the investigation overall: Participants received two doses of either the BNT162b2 or the mRNA-1273 mRNA SARS-CoV-2 vaccine. The study compared SARS-CoV-2 spike-specific CD4+ TCR repertoires before and after mRNA vaccination in COVID-19 convalescent patients and infection-naive vaccine recipients. The full study included some 10 COVID-19 convalescent patients and a handful of SARS-CoV-2-naive healthy vaccine recipients. The Oncomine TCR Beta short-read assay on an Illumina iSeq 100 was used to sequence cultures from other donors in the study.

In the ViraFEST assay, PBMC were stimulated with viral peptide pools, and TCR sequencing was then used to find antigen-specific CD4+ T cell clonotypes based on their expansion. After 10 days of culture, CD4+ T cells were isolated with the EasySep CD4+ T cell isolation kit. Healthy vaccine recipients had no prior SARS-CoV-2 infection, confirmed by negative nucleocapsid antibodies before and after vaccination. About 1.8 million PBMC per well were cultured with around 10 ug/ml peptides in IMDM containing roughly 5% human AB serum, about 9.7 IU/ml IL-2 and gentamicin. On days 3 and 7, half of the culture medium was replaced with fresh IL-2-containing medium. Unless noted otherwise, every peptide stimulation condition was cultured in triplicate wells. PBMC were separated from whole blood using Ficoll-Paque Plus gradient centrifugation and were then either cryopreserved at -140C or used fresh. Overlapping peptide pools spanned the spike proteins of SARS-CoV-2 and the common cold coronaviruses HCoV-NL63, HCoV-OC43 and HCoV-229E. Genomic DNA was extracted from cultured CD4+ T cells with the QIAamp micro DNA kit.

About this clone: What antigen it recognizes has not been identified. No base quality information exists; no much larger clone differs at one position.

Library prep was done by the immunoSEQ multiplex PCR assay. DNA from the cultured and isolated CD4+ T cells underwent TCR beta CDR3 sequencing. Per the authors' processing: Non-productive TCR sequences were removed and reads were trimmed to the CDR3 region, keeping CDR3s of at least 7 amino acids. Antigen-specific clonotypes were identified with the MANAFEST web app by comparing expansion in peptide wells against reference cultures. For clones to be considered positive, expansion at FDR<0.05 versus reference and all other wells, an odds ratio above 5, and a frequency above 0.1% in two replicate wells were required. A clonotype was defined as cross-reactive if the clonotype was significantly expanded both in SARS-CoV-2 spike wells and in at least one common cold coronavirus spike condition. Levenshtein distance calculated with the stringdist R package was used to assess CDR3 similarity, and unrooted trees were constructed with ape in R 3.6.1. TCRdb carries this immuneACCESS record with in-frame sequences only. Its versions omit some clonotypes, under half of them owing to an unresolved V gene in the studies checked, with the rest unexplained. From that table come the V and J calls and clone size; the DNA was used to work out D and trimming. The sample profile shows approximately 82,000 clones; around 74% of them were found once. The ten largest clones add up to roughly 1.9% of the sample.

Overall study results and their limits: Both infection-induced and vaccine-induced clones contracted markedly at late post-vaccination timepoints, which is consistent with waning T cell responses. In healthy vaccine recipients, vaccine-induced clones were almost all SARS-CoV-2 mono-reactive, with only 1 of 255 being cross-reactive with common cold coronaviruses. Only a small number of convalescent patients were included, and no early post-infection timepoints were available, which limited the study.

This clonotype was obtained from a human donor who received a COVID-19 vaccine. Specimen: CD4+ T cells from PBMCs cultured with HCoV-229E spike peptides, collected before COVID-19 vaccination. The cell subset or site label corresponds to: HCoV-229E spike overlapping peptide pool stimulation.

The nucleotide sequence is TGTGCCAGCAGCCAAGCAGGTAATCAGCCCCAGCATTTT. The encoded protein is CASSQAGNQPQHF. The receptor chain draws on TRBV11-1 and TRBJ1-5; the D gene is not confidently resolved. As encoded in the germline V gene (reference sequence), CDR1 is SGHAT while CDR2 is FQDESV. The V end loses 5 bases and the J end loses 4 bases, and a stretch of 9 bases separates them. There are 13 amino acids in the CDR3, from cysteine to phenylalanine inclusive. The CDR3 DNA has 39 bases and is translated from base 1.